This T cell receptor beta chain was sequenced in a study of cytomegalovirus exposure and HLA in healthy donors. PCR was performed using 60 Vbeta and 13 Jbeta primers. Clones were sequenced by immunoSEQ multiplex PCR, and TCRdb holds only the in-frame ones, with some missing. Found here are approximately 210,000 clones, around four fifths of them singletons; the top ten hold roughly 1.1%. Healthy people donating bone marrow made up the donors. This CDR3 has 14 amino acids. The V gene end was trimmed by 4 bases and the J gene end by 4 bases; junction bases not matched to a gene: 7. Germline lookup yields CDR1 MGHRA and CDR2 YSYEKL.

J is TRBJ2-7 and V is TRBV4-1; the match to TRBD1 covers 7 bases. This sequence originates from a middle-aged woman in good health and CMV-seronegative. Material: PBMCs. CDR3: CASSPNEGAYEQYF. The CDR3 region has the DNA TGCGCCAGCAGCCCGAATGAGGGGGCGTACGAGCAGTACTTC.